Listed below are T cell receptor beta chains from one sample, sequenced in a study of response to subunit inactivated influenza vaccine. TCRdb reanalysed the RT-PCR reads using MiXCR and keeps one entry per CDR3 protein. The repertoire has around 650,000 distinct CDR3 sequences, about a sixth of them found once; the top ten carry about 9.9%. Specimen: PBMCs from blood, collected 11 to 12 days after vaccination. The receptors originated from a man between 45 and 60 years old who received an inactivated influenza vaccine. Each CDR3 is given with its conserved first and last residue. A D gene is named only where the DNA matches it firmly. Clone sizes are given selectively: once, few, many, or a class where the clone is expanded.

D	size	J	V	DNA	CDR3
.	many	TRBJ1-5	TRBV7-2	TGTGCCAGCAGCTTGGTGAGAGATCAGCCCCAGCATTTT	CASSLVRDQPQHF
.	many	TRBJ1-1	TRBV12-3/TRBV12-4	TGTGCCAGCAGACTGGACGGGGCGAACACTGAAGCTTTCTTT	CASRLDGANTEAFF
.	.	TRBJ1-1	TRBV3-1	TGTGCCAGCAGCCAAGGGGGCAGTTTGAACACTGAAGCTTTCTTT	CASSQGGSLNTEAFF
TRBD1	few	TRBJ2-1	TRBV30	TGTGCCTGGAGCGATGAACAGGGGGAGTTTTACAATGAGCAGTTCTTC	CAWSDEQGEFYNEQFF
TRBD2	few	TRBJ2-2	TRBV20-1	TGCAGTGCTAGAGCTAGCGGGGGATTTACCGGGGAGCTGTTTTTT	CSARASGGFTGELFF
.	.	TRBJ2-7	TRBV5-5	TGTGCCAGCAGCCCGCGAAGCGTGCAGTACTTC	CASSPRSVQYF
TRBD1	.	TRBJ1-2	TRBV5-1	TGCGCCAGCAGCTTGGCGGGACAGCCTAACTATGGCTACACCTTC	CASSLAGQPNYGYTF
.	many	TRBJ2-2	TRBV12-3/TRBV12-4	TGTGCCAGCAGGCAACAGGAAAACACCGGGGAGCTGTTTTTT	CASRQQENTGELFF
TRBD2	few	TRBJ2-1	TRBV5-1	TGCGCCAGCAGCCCAGACCGCTGGACTAGCGGGAGTGGTGCCTACAATGAGCAGTTCTTC	CASSPDRWTSGSGAYNEQFF
.	.	TRBJ2-2	TRBV2	TGTGCCAGCAGTACCCCCGGGGAGCTGTTTTTT	CASSTPGELFF
.	.	TRBJ1-1	TRBV5-6	TGTGCCAGCAGCTTTTTGGGCATGAACACTGAAGCTGTCTTT	CASSFLGMNTEAVF
TRBD2	few	TRBJ2-5	TRBV11-2	TGTGCCTCGGGGGGGGGCTTTGAGGGGAACCAGTACTTC	CASGGGFEGNQYF
.	.	TRBJ2-1	TRBV12-1	TGTGCCAGCAGCCCCCGCCTCCTCTACAATGAGCAGTTCTTC	CASSPRLLYNEQFF
.	.	TRBJ1-3	TRBV4-3	TGCGCCAGCAGCCAAGATGCAGAAGATGGAAACACCATATATTTT	CASSQDAEDGNTIYF
.	.	TRBJ2-3	TRBV29-1	TGCAGCGTTCGGGACGCAAGTCCCACAGATACGCAGTATTTT	CSVRDASPTDTQYF
.	.	TRBJ1-5	TRBV4-1	TGCGCCAGCAGCCAAGACTTTGGGGGGGGGAGCAATCAGCCCCAGCATTTT	CASSQDFGGGSNQPQHF
.	.	TRBJ2-7	TRBV12-2	TGTGCAAGTCGCTTAGAGGGACACTTCTCCTACGAGCAGTACTTC	CASRLEGHFSYEQYF
TRBD2	.	TRBJ2-1	TRBV28	TGTGCCAGCACTAGCGGGAGGGTCTACAATGAGCAGTTCTTC	CASTSGRVYNEQFF
TRBD1	.	TRBJ1-1	TRBV6-2/TRBV6-3	TGTGACAGCAGTTACTCGACGGGACAGCCTGAAGCTTTCTTT	CDSSYSTGQPEAFF